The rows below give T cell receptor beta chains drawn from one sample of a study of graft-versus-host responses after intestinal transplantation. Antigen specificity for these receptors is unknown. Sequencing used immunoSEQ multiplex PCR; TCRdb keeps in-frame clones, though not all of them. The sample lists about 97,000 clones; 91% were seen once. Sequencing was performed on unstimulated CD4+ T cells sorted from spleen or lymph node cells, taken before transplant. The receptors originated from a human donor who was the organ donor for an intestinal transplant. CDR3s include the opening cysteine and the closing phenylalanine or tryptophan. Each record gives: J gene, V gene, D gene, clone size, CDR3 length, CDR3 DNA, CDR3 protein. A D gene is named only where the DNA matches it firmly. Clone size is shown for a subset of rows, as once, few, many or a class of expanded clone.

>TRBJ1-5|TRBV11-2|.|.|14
TGTGCCAGCAGCCTAGACGGTTTTAATCAGCCCCAGCATTTT
CASSLDGFNQPQHF
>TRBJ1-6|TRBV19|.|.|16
TGTGCCAGTAGTAGCGGGCAGTTCCTCTATAATTCACCCCTCCACTTT
CASSSGQFLYNSPLHF
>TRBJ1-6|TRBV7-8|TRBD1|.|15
TGTGCCAGCAGCTTAGTCGGGACAGGGGACCCACCCCTCCACTTT
CASSLVGTGDPPLHF
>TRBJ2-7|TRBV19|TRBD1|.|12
TGTGCCAGTAGCCCCGCAGGGGGCGAGCAGTACTTC
CASSPAGGEQYF
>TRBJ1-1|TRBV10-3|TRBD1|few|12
TGTGCCATCAGTAGGACAGGAGGAGAAGCTTTCTTT
CAISRTGGEAFF
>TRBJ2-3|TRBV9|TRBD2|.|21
TGTGCCAGCAGCGTATTGTCCCCGACTAGCGGGGGGCCGTCCGGCACAGATACGCAGTATTTT
CASSVLSPTSGGPSGTDTQYF
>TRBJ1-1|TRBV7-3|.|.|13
TGTGCCAGCAGCTTATATATTAACACTGAAGCTTTCTTT
CASSLYINTEAFF
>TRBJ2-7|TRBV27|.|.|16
TGTGCCAGCAGTTTATGGGGACCTACAGGGAACTACGAGCAGTACTTC
CASSLWGPTGNYEQYF
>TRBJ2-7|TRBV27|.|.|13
TGTGCCAGCACCCCTAACCGGGGCTACGAGCAGTACTTC
CASTPNRGYEQYF
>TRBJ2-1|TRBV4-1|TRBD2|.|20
TGCGCCAGCAGCCAAGATAGGCCCCATAGCGGGGGGAAGGCGTACAGTGAGCAGTTCTTC
CASSQDRPHSGGKAYSEQFF
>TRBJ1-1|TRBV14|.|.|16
TGTGCCAGCAGCCAGACCCGGAGGATTCGGTTCACTGAAGCTTTCTTT
CASSQTRRIRFTEAFF
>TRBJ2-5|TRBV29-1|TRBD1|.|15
TGCAGCGTTGGGGGCTTAATACAGGGGACAGGGACCCAGTACTTC
CSVGGLIQGTGTQYF
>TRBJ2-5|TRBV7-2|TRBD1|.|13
TGTGCCAGCAGCTTAGACAGGGGAGAGACCCAGTACTTC
CASSLDRGETQYF
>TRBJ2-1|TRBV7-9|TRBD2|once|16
TGTGCCAGCGGAGGACTAGCGGGGGGCTCCTACAATGAGCAGTTCTTC
CASGGLAGGSYNEQFF
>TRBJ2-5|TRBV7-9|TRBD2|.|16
TGTGCCAGCAGCCCCGGACTAGCGGGGCGGGAAGAGACCCAGTACTTC
CASSPGLAGREETQYF
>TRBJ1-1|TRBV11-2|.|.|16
TGTGCCAGCAGCCCTTTTGCCCCAGGTATGAACACTGAAGCTTTCTTT
CASSPFAPGMNTEAFF
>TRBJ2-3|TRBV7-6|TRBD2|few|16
TGTGCCAGCAGCTTGCTCCTAGCGGCTAGCACAGATACGCAGTATTTT
CASSLLLAASTDTQYF
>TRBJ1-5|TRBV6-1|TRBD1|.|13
TGTGCCAGCAGTGAAACAGGGGATCAGCCCCAGCATTTT
CASSETGDQPQHF
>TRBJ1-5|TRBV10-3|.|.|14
TGTGCCATCAGTGGACAGTATAGCAATCAGCCCCAGCATTTT
CAISGQYSNQPQHF
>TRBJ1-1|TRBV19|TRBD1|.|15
TGTGCCAGTAGTCTCTCCGACAGGGAACTAACTGAAGCTTTCTTT
CASSLSDRELTEAFF
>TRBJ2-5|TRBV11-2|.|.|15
TGTGCCAGCAGCCAGGGCGCTCGGACCCCAGAGACCCAGTACTTC
CASSQGARTPETQYF
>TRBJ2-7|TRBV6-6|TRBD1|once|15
TGTGCCAGCAGCGAACCGGACAGGTTGTCCTACGAGCAGTACTTC
CASSEPDRLSYEQYF
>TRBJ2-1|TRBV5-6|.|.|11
TGTGCCAGCAGCTTCATGAGAGAGCAGTTCTTC
CASSFMREQFF
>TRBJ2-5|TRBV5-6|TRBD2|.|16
TGTGCCAGCAGCTTGGCCGTCGGGACTAGTCAGAGGACCCAGTACTTC
CASSLAVGTSQRTQYF
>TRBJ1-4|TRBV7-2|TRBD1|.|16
TGTGCCAGCAGCCAACTATCGACAGGGGGCTTCGGAAAACTGTTTTTT
CASSQLSTGGFGKLFF
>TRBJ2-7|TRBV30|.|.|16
TGTGCCTGGAGTGTTGAGGGGGACCCTTTCTCCTACGAGCAGTACTTC
CAWSVEGDPFSYEQYF
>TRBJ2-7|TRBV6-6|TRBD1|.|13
TGTGCCAGCAGTTACTTCACAGGGGGCGAGCAGTACTTC
CASSYFTGGEQYF
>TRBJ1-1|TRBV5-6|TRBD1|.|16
TGTGCCAGCAGCACTGGACAGGGAGAATGGAATACTGAAGCTTTCTTT
CASSTGQGEWNTEAFF
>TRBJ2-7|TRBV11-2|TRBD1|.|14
TGTGCCAGCAGCCTAGGACAGGGTCCGTACGAGCAGTACTTC
CASSLGQGPYEQYF
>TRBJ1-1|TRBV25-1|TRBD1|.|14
TGTGCCAGCAGTGACCCGGGACAGCTCACTGAAGCTTTCTTT
CASSDPGQLTEAFF
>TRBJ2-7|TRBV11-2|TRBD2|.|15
TGTGCCAGCAGCTCGACCGGGACTACTAGCTACGAGCAGTACTTC
CASSSTGTTSYEQYF
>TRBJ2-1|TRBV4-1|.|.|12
TGCGCCAGCAGCCAAGAGGTTAAGGAGACGTTCTTC
CASSQEVKETFF
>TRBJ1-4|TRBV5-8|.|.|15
TGTGCCAGCAGCCTTAGACAGGAGGTTAATGAAAAACTGTTTTTT
CASSLRQEVNEKLFF
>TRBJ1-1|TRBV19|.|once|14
TGTGCCAGTAGTCCCGACAGGAGACACACTGAAGCTTTCTTT
CASSPDRRHTEAFF
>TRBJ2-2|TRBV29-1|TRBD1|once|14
TGCAGCGCCAGCAGACAGGGGATCACCGGGGAGCTGTTTTTT
CSASRQGITGELFF
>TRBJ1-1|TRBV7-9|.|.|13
TGTGCCAGCAGCTTAGCGCGGGCCACTGAAGCTTTCTTT
CASSLARATEAFF